The T cell receptor beta chain described here comes from a study of graft-versus-host responses after intestinal transplantation. On the study more broadly: Multivisceral, liver-intestinal, or isolated intestinal transplants were received by the recipients. The whole recipient group had anti-thymocyte globulin induction followed by tacrolimus and steroids for around three years.

The repertoire was sequenced with immunoSEQ multiplex PCR; TCRdb's copy has only in-frame clones and lacks some. The sample records about 17,000 clones, roughly 80% being singletons. The starting material, graft tissue, was processed to release intraepithelial and lamina propria lymphocytes. The CDR3 sequence is 14 residues long. The ends were cut back, 4 bases at V and 0 bases at J, with 7 bases in the middle. CDR1 and CDR2 (germline): LNHNV, YYDKDF (reference sequence). Specimen: ileum tissue, collected roughly 490 days after intestinal transplant. This clonotype was obtained from a human patient who received an intestinal transplant, so some T cells may come from the graft donor. This rearrangement joins TRBV15 to TRBJ1-5; TRBD1 might be the D (5 bases). The CDR3 sequence is CATSMTVSNQPQHF. CDR3 coding DNA: TGTGCCACCAGCATGACAGTTAGCAATCAGCCCCAGCATTTT.